These T cell receptor beta chains were read from a single sample in a study of blood T cell repertoires in COVID-19. Assay: immunoSEQ multiplex PCR; the TCRdb copy retains only in-frame clones and omits some. The repertoire holds over 200,000 clones, roughly 87% seen once, with 1.9% in the top ten. The source material was peripheral blood. These receptors were taken from a man aged 35-49 years with active or convalescent COVID-19. The CDR3 runs from the conserved cysteine through the conserved F or W. A D gene is named only where the DNA matches it firmly. The size entry is marked missing in some rows and otherwise reads once, few, many or a size class.

j_call clone_size v_call d_call cdr3_aa cdr3_nt
TRBJ2-2 - TRBV9 - CASSVLASNTGELFF TGTGCCAGCAGCGTTCTAGCCTCGAACACCGGGGAGCTGTTTTTT
TRBJ1-5 once TRBV30 - CAWRIREGYSNQPQHF TGTGCCTGGAGGATCCGGGAGGGTTATAGCAATCAGCCCCAGCATTTT
TRBJ1-2 - TRBV7-9 - CASSSVYANYGYTF TGTGCCAGCAGCTCGGTATACGCTAACTATGGCTACACCTTC
TRBJ1-5 - TRBV28 - CASSFAGAYNQPQHF TGTGCCAGCAGTTTTGCAGGGGCCTACAATCAGCCCCAGCATTTT
TRBJ2-6 - TRBV4-1 - CASSQGGGANVLTF TGCGCCAGCAGCCAAGGGGGCGGGGCCAACGTCCTGACTTTC
TRBJ2-1 few TRBV15 - CATSRDLAREYNEQFF TGTGCCACCAGCAGAGATCTGGCGAGGGAGTACAATGAGCAGTTCTTC
TRBJ1-2 - TRBV30 - CAWSRFNYGYTF TGTGCCTGGAGTCGGTTTAACTATGGCTACACCTTC
TRBJ1-1 - TRBV16 - CASSQSGQNTEAFF TGTGCCAGCAGCCAATCCGGACAGAACACTGAAGCTTTCTTT
TRBJ2-1 - TRBV13 - CASSGSGIYNEQFF TGTGCCAGCAGCGGTAGCGGTATCTACAATGAGCAGTTCTTC
TRBJ1-5 - TRBV5-1 - CARIPKQAGSNQPQHF TGCGCCAGGATTCCCAAACAGGCTGGAAGCAATCAGCCCCAGCATTTT
TRBJ2-3 - TRBV6-5 TRBD2 CASSPGLAEVDTQYF TGTGCCAGCAGTCCGGGACTAGCTGAAGTAGATACGCAGTATTTT
TRBJ1-1 - TRBV19 - CASSIDDSEAFF TGTGCCAGTAGTATAGATGACAGCGAAGCTTTCTTT
TRBJ1-1 - TRBV6-7 TRBD1 CASSTGQGTQGARTEAFF TGTGCCAGCAGTACGGGACAAGGAACACAGGGGGCGCGCACTGAAGCTTTCTTT
TRBJ1-1 - TRBV28 TRBD1 CASSLGKTGSPEAFF TGTGCCAGCAGTTTAGGAAAGACAGGGAGTCCTGAAGCTTTCTTT
TRBJ1-1 - TRBV9 - CASSPELMNTEAFF TGTGCCAGCAGCCCCGAACTCATGAACACTGAAGCTTTCTTT
TRBJ1-2 - TRBV7-2 - CASSLAQSSYGYTF TGTGCCAGCAGCTTAGCGCAGTCCTCCTATGGCTACACCTTC
TRBJ1-5 - TRBV27 - CASSLASSNQPQHF TGTGCCAGCAGTTTAGCCAGTAGCAATCAGCCCCAGCATTTT
TRBJ1-2 - TRBV5-1 - CASSLTDNYGYTF TGCGCCAGCAGCTTGACAGATAACTATGGCTACACCTTC
TRBJ2-7 - TRBV28 - CASSLIQSYEQYF TGTGCCAGCAGTTTGATACAGTCTTACGAGCAGTACTTC
TRBJ1-2 - TRBV30 - CAWSIGASVNYGYTF TGTGCCTGGAGTATAGGGGCGTCGGTGAACTATGGCTACACCTTC
TRBJ1-1 - TRBV6-1 TRBD1 CASSVDGRQGATEAFF TGTGCCAGCAGTGTGGATGGGAGGCAGGGGGCGACTGAAGCTTTCTTT
TRBJ1-5 - TRBV6-2/TRBV6-3 - CASSYTGFQPQHF TGTGCCAGCAGCTATACAGGATTTCAGCCCCAGCATTTT
TRBJ1-2 - TRBV7-9 - CASSSTGYGYTF TGTGCCAGCAGCTCGACAGGCTATGGCTACACCTTC
TRBJ2-7 - TRBV6-5 TRBD1 CASSRQATGSHEQYF TGTGCCAGCAGCCGACAGGCGACAGGGAGCCACGAGCAGTACTTC
TRBJ2-4 - TRBV28 - CASSFGGTDANIQYF TGTGCCAGCAGTTTTGGAGGGACTGATGCGAACATTCAGTACTTC
TRBJ2-7 - TRBV9 - CASSPEAVYGRSYEQYF TGTGCCAGCAGCCCAGAAGCCGTTTATGGGCGCAGCTACGAGCAGTACTTC
TRBJ1-2 - TRBV4-2 - CASSPDPLRGDYTF TGTGCCAGCAGCCCTGATCCTTTAAGGGGTGACTACACCTTC
TRBJ2-1 - TRBV9 TRBD1 CASSVVPDRVGNEQFF TGTGCCAGCAGCGTAGTGCCCGACAGGGTAGGCAATGAGCAGTTCTTC
TRBJ1-4 - TRBV18 - CASSPPGATANEKLFF TGTGCCAGCTCACCACCGGGAGCAACAGCTAATGAAAAACTGTTTTTT
TRBJ2-3 - TRBV19 - CASSISGARVDTQYF TGTGCCAGTAGTATTTCGGGAGCTCGGGTGGATACGCAGTATTTT
TRBJ2-7 - TRBV5-4 - CASSLAFAGASYEQYF TGTGCCAGCAGCTTGGCCTTCGCGGGTGCGTCCTACGAGCAGTACTTC
TRBJ1-2 - TRBV5-1 TRBD1 CASSIPGGATYGYTF TGCGCCAGCAGCATCCCAGGGGGCGCAACTTATGGCTACACCTTC
TRBJ1-2 - TRBV2 TRBD1 CASSEDRGPYGYTF TGTGCCAGCAGTGAAGACAGGGGTCCCTATGGCTACACCTTC
TRBJ2-5 - TRBV7-3 TRBD2 CASSLIGRGGPETQYF TGTGCCAGCAGCTTAATAGGGCGGGGGGGCCCAGAGACCCAGTACTTC
TRBJ1-1 - TRBV7-9 - CASSPRENTEAFF TGTGCCAGCAGCCCCAGGGAAAACACTGAAGCTTTCTTT
TRBJ1-6 few TRBV30 - CAWTGFADSPLHF TGTGCCTGGACCGGCTTCGCGGATTCACCCCTCCACTTT
TRBJ1-1 - TRBV28 TRBD1 CASSPGQANTEAFF TGTGCCAGCAGTCCCGGACAGGCGAACACTGAAGCTTTCTTT
TRBJ2-3 - TRBV29-1 - CGAGLLGPTDTQYF TGCGGGGCGGGACTCCTGGGCCCCACAGATACGCAGTATTTT
TRBJ1-6 - TRBV5-5 - CASSSGGGRNSPLHF TGTGCCAGCAGCTCTGGGGGGGGCCGTAATTCACCCCTCCACTTT
TRBJ2-3 - TRBV9 - CASSVSRGGTDTQYF TGTGCCAGCAGCGTATCGCGCGGGGGCACAGATACGCAGTATTTT
TRBJ1-4 - TRBV5-1 - CASSSNQNEKLFF TGCGCCAGCAGCAGTAACCAGAATGAAAAACTGTTTTTT
TRBJ1-4 - TRBV15 - CATSRDRTVNEKLFF TGTGCCACCAGCAGAGATCGTACAGTAAATGAAAAACTGTTTTTT
TRBJ2-1 - TRBV2 - CAVGDNEQFF TGTGCCGTAGGAGACAATGAGCAGTTCTTC
TRBJ2-3 - TRBV5-6 TRBD1 CASSLTGYTDTQYF TGTGCCAGCAGTTTGACAGGGTACACAGATACGCAGTATTTT
TRBJ2-1 - TRBV11-2 TRBD2 CASSLGSASGNYNEQFF TGTGCCAGCAGCTTAGGTTCCGCTAGCGGGAACTACAATGAGCAGTTCTTC
TRBJ2-7 - TRBV9 TRBD1 CASSVGQGTYEQYF TGTGCCAGCAGCGTGGGACAGGGTACCTACGAGCAGTACTTC